This T cell receptor (beta chain) comes out of a study of naive and memory T cell subsets. Broader study findings: Possibly reflecting memory cells re-expressing CD45RA, a few larger clonotypes occurred in naive repertoires, especially CD8. Naive and memory subsets had different power law exponents for TCR abundance. Clonotypes are single alpha or beta chains, not paired receptors. From naive to CM, EM and EMRA, diversity decreased and Gini increased. In naive cells, over 85% of TCR sequences were seen only once.

With respect to this clonotype: Its antigen is unidentified.

CDR3 length: 15 residues. Germline assignment: CDR1 SGHDN and CDR2 FVKESK. V lost 1 base to trimming and J lost 6 bases, with 13 bases between them. Both TRBC1 and TRBC2 were covered by a beta constant-region primer of two equimolar oligonucleotides. Four rounds of PCR amplified the ligated cDNA using nested alpha and beta constant-region primers plus SP2. TCRdb reprocessed the UMI-ligation and nested PCR reads with MiXCR, giving one entry per CDR3 protein. The sample contains 140,000 to 150,000 distinct CDR3 sequences, about 20% of which appear only once. The receptor comes from a human donor in good health. V usage is TRBV14 and J usage is TRBJ2-1, with a tentative D call TRBD2 (5 bases). The sample consisted of naive CD4+ T cells from blood. The CDR3 sequence: CASSQVRVSSNEQFF. As DNA, the CDR3 is TGTGCCAGCAGCCAAGTGCGGGTTTCGAGCAATGAGCAGTTCTTC.